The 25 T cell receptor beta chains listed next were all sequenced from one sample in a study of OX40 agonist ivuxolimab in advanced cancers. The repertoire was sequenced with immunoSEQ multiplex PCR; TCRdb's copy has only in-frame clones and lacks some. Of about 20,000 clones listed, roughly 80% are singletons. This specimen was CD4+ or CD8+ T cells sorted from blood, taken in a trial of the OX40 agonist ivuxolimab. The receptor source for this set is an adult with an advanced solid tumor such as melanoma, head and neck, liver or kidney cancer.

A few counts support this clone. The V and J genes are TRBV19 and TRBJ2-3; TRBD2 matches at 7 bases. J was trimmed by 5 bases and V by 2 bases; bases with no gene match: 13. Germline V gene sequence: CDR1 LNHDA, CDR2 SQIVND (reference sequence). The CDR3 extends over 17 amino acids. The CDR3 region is CASSIMGRAFQGDTQYF. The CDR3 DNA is TGTGCCAGTAGTATAATGGGGAGGGCCTTTCAGGGAGATACGCAGTATTTT.

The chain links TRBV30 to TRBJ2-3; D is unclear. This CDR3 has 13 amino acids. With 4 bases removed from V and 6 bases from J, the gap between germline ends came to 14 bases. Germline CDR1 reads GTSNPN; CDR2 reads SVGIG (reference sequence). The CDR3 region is CAWNLVAPDTQYF. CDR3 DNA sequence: TGTGCCTGGAATTTGGTAGCTCCGGATACGCAGTATTTT.

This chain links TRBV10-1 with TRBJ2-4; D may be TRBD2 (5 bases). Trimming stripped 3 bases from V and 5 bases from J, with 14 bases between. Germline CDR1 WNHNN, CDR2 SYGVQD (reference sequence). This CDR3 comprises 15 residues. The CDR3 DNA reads TGCGCCAGCAGTGACTCACCTACTAGACAAAACATTCAGTACTTC. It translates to CASSDSPTRQNIQYF.

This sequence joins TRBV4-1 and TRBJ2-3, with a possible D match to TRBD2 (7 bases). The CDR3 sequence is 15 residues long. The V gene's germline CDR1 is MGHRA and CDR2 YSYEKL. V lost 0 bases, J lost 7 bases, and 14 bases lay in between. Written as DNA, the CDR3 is TGCGCCAGCAGCCAAGAAGGGAGGGGGGCTTATACGCAGTATTTT. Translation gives CASSQEGRGAYTQYF.

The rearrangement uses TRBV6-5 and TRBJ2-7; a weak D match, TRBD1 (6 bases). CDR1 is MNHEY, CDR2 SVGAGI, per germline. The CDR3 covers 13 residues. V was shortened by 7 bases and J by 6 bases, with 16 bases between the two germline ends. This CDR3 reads CASIGKGDGEQYF. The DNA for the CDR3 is TGTGCCAGCATTGGTAAGGGGGACGGCGAGCAGTACTTC.

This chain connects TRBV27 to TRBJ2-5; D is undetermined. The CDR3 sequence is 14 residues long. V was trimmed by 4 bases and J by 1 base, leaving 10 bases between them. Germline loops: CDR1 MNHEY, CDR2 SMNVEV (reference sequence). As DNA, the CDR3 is TGTGCCAGCAGTTCGCTTACCTTCCAAGAGACCCAGTACTTC. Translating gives CASSSLTFQETQYF.

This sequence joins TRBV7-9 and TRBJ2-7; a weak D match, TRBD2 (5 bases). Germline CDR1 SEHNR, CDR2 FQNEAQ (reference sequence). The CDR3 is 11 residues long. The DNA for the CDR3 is TGTGCTGAGGGAGACTCCTACGAGCAGTACTTC. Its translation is CAEGDSYEQYF.

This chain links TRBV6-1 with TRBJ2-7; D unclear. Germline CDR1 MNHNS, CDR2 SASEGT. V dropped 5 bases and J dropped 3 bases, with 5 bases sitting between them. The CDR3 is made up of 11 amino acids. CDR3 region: CASSTDYEQYF. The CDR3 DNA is TGTGCCAGCAGTACAGACTACGAGCAGTACTTC.

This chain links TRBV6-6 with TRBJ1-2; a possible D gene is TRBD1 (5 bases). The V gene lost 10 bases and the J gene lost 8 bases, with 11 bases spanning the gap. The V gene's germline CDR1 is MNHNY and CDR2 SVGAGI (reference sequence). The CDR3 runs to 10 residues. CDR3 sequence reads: CATFRDGYTF. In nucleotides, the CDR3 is TGTGCCACTTTCCGGGACGGCTACACCTTC.

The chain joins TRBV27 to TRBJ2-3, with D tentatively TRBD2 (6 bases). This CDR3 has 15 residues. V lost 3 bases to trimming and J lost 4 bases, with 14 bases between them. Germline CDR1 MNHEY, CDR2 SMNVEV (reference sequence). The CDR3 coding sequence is TGTGCCAGCAGTTTCCTAGCGCCCCAGGCAGATACGCAGTATTTT. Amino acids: CASSFLAPQADTQYF.

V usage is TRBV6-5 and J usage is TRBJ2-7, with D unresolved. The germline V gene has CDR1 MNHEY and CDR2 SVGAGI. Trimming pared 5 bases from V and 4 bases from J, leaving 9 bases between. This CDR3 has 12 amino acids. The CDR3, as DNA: TGTGCCAGCAGTAAACATCCTTACGAGCAGTACTTC. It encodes CASSKHPYEQYF.

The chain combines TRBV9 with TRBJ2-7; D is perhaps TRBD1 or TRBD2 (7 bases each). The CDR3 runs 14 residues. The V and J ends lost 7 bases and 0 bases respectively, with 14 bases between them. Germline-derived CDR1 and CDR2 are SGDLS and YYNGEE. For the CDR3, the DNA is TGTGCCAGCTCCGGGGGGACAGACTCCTACGAGCAGTACTTC. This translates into CASSGGTDSYEQYF.

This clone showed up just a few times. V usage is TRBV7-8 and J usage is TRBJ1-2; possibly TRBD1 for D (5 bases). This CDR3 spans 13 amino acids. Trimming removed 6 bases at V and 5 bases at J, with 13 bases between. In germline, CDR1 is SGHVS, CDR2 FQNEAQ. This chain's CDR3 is CASRTPGLYGYTF. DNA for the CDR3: TGTGCCAGCAGAACACCGGGACTTTATGGCTACACCTTC.

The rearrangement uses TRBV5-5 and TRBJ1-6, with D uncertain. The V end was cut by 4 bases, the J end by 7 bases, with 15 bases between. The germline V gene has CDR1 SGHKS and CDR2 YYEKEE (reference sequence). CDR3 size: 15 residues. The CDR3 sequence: CASSQERAPNSPLHF. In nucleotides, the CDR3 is TGTGCCAGCAGCCAAGAGAGAGCCCCCAATTCACCCCTCCACTTT. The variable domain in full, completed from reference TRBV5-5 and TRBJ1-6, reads DAGVTQSPTHLIKTRGQQVTLRCSPISGHKSVSWYQQVLGQGPQFIFQYYEKEERGRGNFPDRFSARQFPNYSSELNVNALLLGDSALYLCASSQERAPNSPLHFGNGTRLTVT.

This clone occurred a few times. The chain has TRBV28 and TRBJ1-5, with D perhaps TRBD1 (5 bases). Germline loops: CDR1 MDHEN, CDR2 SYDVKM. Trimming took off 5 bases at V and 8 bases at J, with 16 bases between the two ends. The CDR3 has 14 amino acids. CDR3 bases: TGTGCCAGCAGTCCTCGGGCAGGGTGGGAGCCCCAGCATTTT. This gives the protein CASSPRAGWEPQHF.

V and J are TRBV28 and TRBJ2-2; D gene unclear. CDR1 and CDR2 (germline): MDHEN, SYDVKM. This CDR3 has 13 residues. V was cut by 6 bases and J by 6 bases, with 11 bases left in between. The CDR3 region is CASSQSDPGELFF. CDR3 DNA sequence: TGTGCCAGCAGCCAAAGTGATCCCGGGGAGCTGTTTTTT.

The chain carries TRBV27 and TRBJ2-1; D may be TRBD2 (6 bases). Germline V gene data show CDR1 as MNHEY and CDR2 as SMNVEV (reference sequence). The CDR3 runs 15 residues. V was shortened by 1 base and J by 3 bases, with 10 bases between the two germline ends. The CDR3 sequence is CASSLWASDYNEQFF. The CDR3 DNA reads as TGTGCCAGCAGTTTATGGGCTAGCGACTACAATGAGCAGTTCTTC.

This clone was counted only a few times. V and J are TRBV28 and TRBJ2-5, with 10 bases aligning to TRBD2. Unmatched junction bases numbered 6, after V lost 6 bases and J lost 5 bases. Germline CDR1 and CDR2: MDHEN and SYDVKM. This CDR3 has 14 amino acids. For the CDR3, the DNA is TGTGCCAGCAGCTTAGCGGGAGGATTTGAGACCCAGTACTTC. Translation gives CASSLAGGFETQYF.

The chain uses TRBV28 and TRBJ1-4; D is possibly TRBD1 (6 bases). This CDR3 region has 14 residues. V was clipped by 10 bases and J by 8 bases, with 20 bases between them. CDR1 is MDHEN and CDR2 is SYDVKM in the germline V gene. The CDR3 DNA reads TGTGCCACTAGCCTCGGGGGGGCAGGCGAAAAACTGTTTTTT. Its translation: CATSLGGAGEKLFF.

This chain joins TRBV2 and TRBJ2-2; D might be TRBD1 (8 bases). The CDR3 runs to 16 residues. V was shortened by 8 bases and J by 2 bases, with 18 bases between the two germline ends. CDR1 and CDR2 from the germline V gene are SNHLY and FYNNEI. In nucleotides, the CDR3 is TGTGCCAGCGAGGGGGGGACAGGAATCAACACCGGGGAGCTGTTTTTT. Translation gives CASEGGTGINTGELFF.

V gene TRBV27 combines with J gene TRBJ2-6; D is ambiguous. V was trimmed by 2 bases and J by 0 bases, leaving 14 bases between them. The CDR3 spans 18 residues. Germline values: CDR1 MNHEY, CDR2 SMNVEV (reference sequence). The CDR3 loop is CASSLPSGSLSGANVLTF. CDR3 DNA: TGTGCCAGCAGTTTACCTTCCGGATCACTCTCTGGGGCCAACGTCCTGACTTTC.

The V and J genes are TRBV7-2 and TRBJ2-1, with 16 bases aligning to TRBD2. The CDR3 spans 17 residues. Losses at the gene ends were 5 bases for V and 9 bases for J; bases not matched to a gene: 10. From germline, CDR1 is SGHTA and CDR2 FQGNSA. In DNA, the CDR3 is TGTGCCAGCAGCCCCCCGGGACTAGCGGGAGGGCGGGTTGAGCAGTTCTTC. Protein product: CASSPPGLAGGRVEQFF.

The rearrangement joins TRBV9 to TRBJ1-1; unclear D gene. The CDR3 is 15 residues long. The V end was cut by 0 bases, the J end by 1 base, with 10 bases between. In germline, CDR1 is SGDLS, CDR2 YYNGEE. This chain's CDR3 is CASSVGSVGNTEAFF. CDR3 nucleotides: TGTGCCAGCAGCGTAGGGTCAGTCGGGAACACTGAAGCTTTCTTT.

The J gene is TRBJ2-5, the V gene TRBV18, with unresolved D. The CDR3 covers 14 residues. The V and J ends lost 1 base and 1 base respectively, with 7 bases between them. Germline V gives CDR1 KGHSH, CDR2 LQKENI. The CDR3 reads CASSPLGPQETQYF. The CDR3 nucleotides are TGTGCCAGCTCACCACTTGGTCCCCAAGAGACCCAGTACTTC.

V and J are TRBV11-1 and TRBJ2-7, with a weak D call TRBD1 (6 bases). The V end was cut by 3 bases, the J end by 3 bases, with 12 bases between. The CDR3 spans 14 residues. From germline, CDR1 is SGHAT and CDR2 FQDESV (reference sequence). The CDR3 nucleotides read TGTGCCAGCAGCTTTGCCTTAGGGGGCTACGAGCAGTACTTC. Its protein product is CASSFALGGYEQYF.